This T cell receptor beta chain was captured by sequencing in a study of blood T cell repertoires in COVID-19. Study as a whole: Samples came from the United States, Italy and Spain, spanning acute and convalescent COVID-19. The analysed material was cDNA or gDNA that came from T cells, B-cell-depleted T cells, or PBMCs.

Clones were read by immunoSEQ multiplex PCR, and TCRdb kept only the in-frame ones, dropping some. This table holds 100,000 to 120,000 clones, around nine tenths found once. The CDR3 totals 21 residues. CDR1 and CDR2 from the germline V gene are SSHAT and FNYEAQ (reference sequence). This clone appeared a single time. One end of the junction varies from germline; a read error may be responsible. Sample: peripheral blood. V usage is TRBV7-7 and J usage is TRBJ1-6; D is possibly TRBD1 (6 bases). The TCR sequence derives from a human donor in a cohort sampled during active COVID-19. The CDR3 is CASSLEAGGPRRVPPNSPLHF. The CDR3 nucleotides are TGTGCTAGCAGCTTAGAGGCGGGGGGGCCACGCAGGGTACCCCCTAATTCACCCCTCCACTTT.